The rows below give T cell receptor beta chains drawn from one sample of a study of control samples from healthy donors and cancer patients. TCRdb's table, derived via immunoSEQ multiplex PCR, lists solely in-frame clones and lacks some. The sample records fewer than 150,000 clones, 90% to 95% being singletons. Sequenced sample: blood. Every receptor here comes from a young woman in good health. Both conserved end residues are part of each CDR3. The size field is filled for only some rows; it gives once, few, many or a size class.

j_call clone_size v_call cdr3_aa
TRBJ1-2 few TRBV28 CASSLNGYTF
TRBJ1-2 NA TRBV6-6 CASSSGESGVHGYTF
TRBJ1-2 NA TRBV5-4 CASSQIHLQGEGYTF
TRBJ2-7 NA TRBV15 CATSNLGGREYEQYF
TRBJ2-7 NA TRBV5-5 CASSRQGTYEQYF
TRBJ2-7 NA TRBV30 CAGSDRGSLGQYF
TRBJ2-3 NA TRBV5-1 CARKSGQYF
TRBJ1-2 NA TRBV7-2 CASSLAGGSSNYGYTF
TRBJ2-5 once TRBV5-1 CASSRQGLAETQYF
TRBJ2-7 NA TRBV11-2 CASSPSTSDYEQYF
TRBJ1-4 NA TRBV4-1 CASSSRATNEKLFF
TRBJ1-5 NA TRBV6-5 CASSYGPFGGNQPQHF
TRBJ1-5 few TRBV6-6 CASSSEDEPDQPQHF
TRBJ2-5 NA TRBV29-1 CSVEELEETQYF
TRBJ2-7 few TRBV6-5 CASSYQRGAAKYF
TRBJ1-1 NA TRBV6-7 CASSYRTRTNTEAFF
TRBJ2-2 few TRBV28 CASSLRNTGELFF
TRBJ1-1 NA TRBV19 CASSATSGTIKTFF
TRBJ2-7 NA TRBV9 CASSISPSIGHEQYF
TRBJ2-7 NA TRBV11-2 CASTPGLAGIPYEQYF
TRBJ2-7 NA TRBV28 CASSLDGGYEQYF
TRBJ2-5 NA TRBV25-1 CASSESIPPRKTQYF
TRBJ1-5 NA TRBV15 CATSREFRLSNQPQHF
TRBJ1-1 once TRBV28 CASVAGLLNGYAFF
TRBJ2-1 NA TRBV5-4 CASSLVNLSRYNEQFF
TRBJ2-2 NA TRBV7-3 CASSLSQANTGELFF
TRBJ2-7 NA TRBV5-6 CASKLAGEMYEQYF
TRBJ2-7 NA TRBV4-1 CASSYSGRPFEQYF
TRBJ1-6 NA TRBV18 CASSPTAGSSYNSPLHF
TRBJ1-3 NA TRBV5-1 CASSLAGNRPTRGSGNTIYF
TRBJ2-5 once TRBV3-1/TRBV3-2 CASGDRLQETQYF
TRBJ1-1 NA TRBV12-3/TRBV12-4 CASSYGTEAFF
TRBJ2-3 NA TRBV5-1 CASSLDWDTQYF
TRBJ1-2 few TRBV5-6 CASSFQGAGYGYTF
TRBJ2-5 NA TRBV20-1 CSARVSGGVYF
TRBJ2-1 NA TRBV2 CASSAGGRHEQFF
TRBJ2-7 few TRBV7-2 CASSLDPLAYSSYEQYF
TRBJ2-7 NA TRBV18 CASSPQGQEQYF
TRBJ2-3 NA TRBV14 CASSQEIGLAHSSTDTQYF
TRBJ2-3 NA TRBV2 CASRDHRDYTDTQYF
TRBJ2-3 NA TRBV7-3 CASSARATDTQYF
TRBJ2-3 once TRBV5-6 CASSLAGPDTQYF
TRBJ2-2 NA TRBV7-6 CASSLASSGDVTGELFF
TRBJ2-7 NA TRBV7-8 CASSLGGVGQGGYEQYF
TRBJ1-2 NA TRBV20-1 CSARRGGYTF
TRBJ2-3 NA TRBV12-5 CASGPDRETDTQYF
TRBJ2-3 NA TRBV5-6 CASSLGVAGTDTQYF
TRBJ1-2 NA TRBV6-2/TRBV6-3 CASSQDPGQRAYGYTF
TRBJ1-2 NA TRBV2 CASSDISGGYGYTF
TRBJ2-7 NA TRBV7-9 CASSHPDYEQYF
TRBJ1-1 NA TRBV28 CAISEGNTEAFF
TRBJ2-7 few TRBV7-9 CASSFGPLRDEQYF
TRBJ1-1 NA TRBV6-5 CASSYEGQGLPEAFF
TRBJ2-3 NA TRBV7-2 CASSLASGRPDTQYF
TRBJ2-1 NA TRBV12-3/TRBV12-4 CASSLGGEQFF
TRBJ2-7 NA TRBV27 CASSLSNFGASSYEQYF
TRBJ2-5 NA TRBV6-5 CASSPRTVQETQYF